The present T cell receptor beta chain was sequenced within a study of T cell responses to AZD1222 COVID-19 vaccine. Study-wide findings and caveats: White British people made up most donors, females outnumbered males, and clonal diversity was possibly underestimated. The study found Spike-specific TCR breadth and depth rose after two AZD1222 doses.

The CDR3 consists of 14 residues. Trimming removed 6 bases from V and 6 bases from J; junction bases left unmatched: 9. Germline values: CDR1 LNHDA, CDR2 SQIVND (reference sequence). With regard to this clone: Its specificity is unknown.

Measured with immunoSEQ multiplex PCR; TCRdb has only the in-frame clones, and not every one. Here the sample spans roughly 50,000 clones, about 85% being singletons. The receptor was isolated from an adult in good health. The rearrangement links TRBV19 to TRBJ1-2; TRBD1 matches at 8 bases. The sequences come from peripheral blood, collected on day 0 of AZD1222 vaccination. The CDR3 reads CASRGVGTGDGYTF. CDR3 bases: TGTGCCAGTAGGGGTGTCGGGACAGGCGATGGCTACACCTTC.